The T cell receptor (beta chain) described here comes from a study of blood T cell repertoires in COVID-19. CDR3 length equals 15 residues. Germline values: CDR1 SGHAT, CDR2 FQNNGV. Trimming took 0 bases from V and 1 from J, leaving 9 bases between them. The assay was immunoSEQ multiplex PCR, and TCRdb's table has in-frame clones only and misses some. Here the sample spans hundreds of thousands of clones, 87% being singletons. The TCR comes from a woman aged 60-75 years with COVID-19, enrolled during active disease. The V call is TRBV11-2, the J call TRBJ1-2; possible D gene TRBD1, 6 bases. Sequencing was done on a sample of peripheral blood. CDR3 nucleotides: TGTGCCAGCAGCTTAGACCCGGACAGTAACTATGGCTACACCTTC. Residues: CASSLDPDSNYGYTF.